This TCR beta chain appears in the sequencing data of a study of T cell responses to AZD1222 COVID-19 vaccine. Measured with immunoSEQ multiplex PCR; TCRdb has only the in-frame clones, and not every one. This table has around 130,000 clones, over 90% appearing once. In regard to this clone: No antigen is known for it.

The germline gives CDR1 LGHDT, CDR2 YNNKEL (reference sequence). V was cut by 0 bases and J by 7 bases, with 10 bases left in between. This CDR3 has 14 amino acids. Study-level results: Vaccine-associated CD4 TCRs spanned spike, dominant at 160-218 and 743-854. Sampling captured repertoires only after the peak T cell response.

This chain joins TRBV3-1 (or the pseudogene TRBV3-2) and TRBJ1-5, with D unclear. The source was peripheral blood, collected on day 0 of AZD1222 vaccination. This sequence originates from an adult in good health. The CDR3 is CASSQDQDFQPQHF. CDR3 nucleotide sequence: TGTGCCAGCAGCCAAGATCAGGACTTCCAGCCCCAGCATTTT.